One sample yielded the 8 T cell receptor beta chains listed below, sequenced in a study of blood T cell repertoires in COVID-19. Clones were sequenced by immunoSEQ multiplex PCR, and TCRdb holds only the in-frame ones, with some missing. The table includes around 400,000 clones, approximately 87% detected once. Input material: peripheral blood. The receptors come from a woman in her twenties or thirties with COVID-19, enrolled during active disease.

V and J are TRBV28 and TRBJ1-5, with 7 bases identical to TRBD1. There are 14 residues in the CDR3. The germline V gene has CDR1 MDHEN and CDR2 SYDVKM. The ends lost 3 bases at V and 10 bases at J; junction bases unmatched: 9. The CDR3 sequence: CASSFGDRSSPQHF. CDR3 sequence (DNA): TGTGCCAGCAGTTTCGGGGACAGATCTTCACCCCAGCATTTT.

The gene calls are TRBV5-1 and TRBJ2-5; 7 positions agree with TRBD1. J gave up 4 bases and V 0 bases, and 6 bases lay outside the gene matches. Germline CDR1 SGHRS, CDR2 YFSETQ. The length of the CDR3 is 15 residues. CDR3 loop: CASSLDGTVLETQYF. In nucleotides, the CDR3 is TGCGCCAGCAGCTTGGACGGGACAGTTTTAGAGACCCAGTACTTC.

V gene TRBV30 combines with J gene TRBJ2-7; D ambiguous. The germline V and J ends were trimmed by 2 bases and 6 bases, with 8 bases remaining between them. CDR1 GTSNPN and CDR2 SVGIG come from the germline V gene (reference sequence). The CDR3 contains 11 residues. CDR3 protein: CAWSSLLEQYF. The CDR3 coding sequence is TGTGCCTGGAGTTCTTTACTCGAGCAGTACTTC.

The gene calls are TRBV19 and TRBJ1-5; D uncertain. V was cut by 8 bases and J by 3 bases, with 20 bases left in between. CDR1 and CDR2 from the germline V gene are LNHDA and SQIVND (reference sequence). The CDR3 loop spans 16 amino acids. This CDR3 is CASQYGGGPHNQPQHF. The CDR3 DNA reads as TGTGCCAGTCAGTATGGAGGAGGCCCTCACAATCAGCCCCAGCATTTT.

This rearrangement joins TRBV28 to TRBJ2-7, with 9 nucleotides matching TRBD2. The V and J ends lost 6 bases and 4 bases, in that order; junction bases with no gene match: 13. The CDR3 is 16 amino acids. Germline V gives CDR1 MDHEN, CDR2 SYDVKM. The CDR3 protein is CASRLAGTLSSYEQYF. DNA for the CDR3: TGTGCCAGCAGACTAGCGGGTACCCTAAGTTCTTACGAGCAGTACTTC.

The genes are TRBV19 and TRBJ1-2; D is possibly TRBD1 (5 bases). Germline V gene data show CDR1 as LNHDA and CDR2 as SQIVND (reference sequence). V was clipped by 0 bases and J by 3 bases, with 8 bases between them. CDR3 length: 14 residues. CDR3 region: CASSIELGHYGYTF. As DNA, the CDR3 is TGTGCCAGTAGTATAGAGCTGGGGCACTATGGCTACACCTTC.

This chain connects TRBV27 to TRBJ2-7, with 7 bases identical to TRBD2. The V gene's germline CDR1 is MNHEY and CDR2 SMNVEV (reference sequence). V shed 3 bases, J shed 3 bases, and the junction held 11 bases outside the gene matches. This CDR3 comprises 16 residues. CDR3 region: CASSFREGGLLYEQYF. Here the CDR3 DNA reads TGTGCCAGCAGTTTTCGTGAGGGAGGGCTACTCTACGAGCAGTACTTC.

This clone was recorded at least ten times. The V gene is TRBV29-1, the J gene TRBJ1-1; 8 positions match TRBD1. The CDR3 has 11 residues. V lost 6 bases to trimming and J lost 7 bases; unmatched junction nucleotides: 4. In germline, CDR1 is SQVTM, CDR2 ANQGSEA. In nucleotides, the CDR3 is TGCAGCGTGGGACAGGCAGGTGAAGCTTTCTTT. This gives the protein CSVGQAGEAFF. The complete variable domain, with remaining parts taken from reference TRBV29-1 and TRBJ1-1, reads SAVISQKPSRDICQRGTSLTIQCQVDSQVTMMFWYRQQPGQSLTLIATANQGSEATYESGFVIDKFPISRPNLTFSTLTVSNMSPEDSSIYLCSVGQAGEAFFGQGTRLTVV.